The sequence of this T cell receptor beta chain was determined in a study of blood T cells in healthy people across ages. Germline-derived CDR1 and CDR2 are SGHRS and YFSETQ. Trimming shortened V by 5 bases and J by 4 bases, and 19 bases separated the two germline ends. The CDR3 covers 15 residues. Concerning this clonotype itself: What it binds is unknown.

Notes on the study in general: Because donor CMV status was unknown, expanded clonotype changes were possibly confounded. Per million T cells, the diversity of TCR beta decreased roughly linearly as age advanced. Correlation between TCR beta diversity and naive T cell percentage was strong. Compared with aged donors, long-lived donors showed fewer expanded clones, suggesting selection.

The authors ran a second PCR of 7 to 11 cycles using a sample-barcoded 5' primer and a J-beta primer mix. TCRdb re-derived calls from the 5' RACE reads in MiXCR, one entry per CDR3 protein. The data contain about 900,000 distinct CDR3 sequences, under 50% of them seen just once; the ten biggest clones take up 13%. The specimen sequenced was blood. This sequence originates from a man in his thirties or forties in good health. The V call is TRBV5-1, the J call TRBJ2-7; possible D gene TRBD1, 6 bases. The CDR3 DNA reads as TGCGCCAGCAGAGCCGCAGGGGTCAGGACTTACGAGCAGTACTTC. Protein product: CASRAAGVRTYEQYF. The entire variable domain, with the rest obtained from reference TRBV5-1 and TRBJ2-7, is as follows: KAGVTQTPRYLIKTRGQQVTLSCSPISGHRSVSWYQQTPGQGLQFLFEYFSETQRNKGNFPGRFSGRQFSNSRSEMNVSTLELGDSALYLCASRAAGVRTYEQYFGPGTRLTVT.